This entry lists 17 T cell receptor beta chains sequenced from one sample in a study of shared T cell receptors in the human thymus. The method was immunoSEQ multiplex PCR; TCRdb's version includes in-frame clones alone and lacks a portion of them. The sample records approximately 730,000 clones, roughly 88% being singletons. These data also formed part of another study, on human thymus T cells.

Sequencing was performed on thymocytes. The receptors were gathered from a girl less than two years old with a congenital heart defect.

V gene TRBV7-8 combines with J gene TRBJ1-1; 7 bases align to TRBD1. Trimming at V came to 5 bases and at J to 4 bases, leaving 7 bases not matched to a gene. The CDR3 consists of 14 residues. CDR1 SGHVS and CDR2 FQNEAQ come from the germline V gene. CDR3 DNA sequence: TGTGCCAGCAGCGACCAAGACAGGGCCACTGAAGCTTTCTTT. It encodes CASSDQDRATEAFF.

V usage is TRBV29-1 and J usage is TRBJ2-7; D perhaps matches TRBD1 (6 bases). The CDR3 contains 18 residues. The germline CDR1 and CDR2 sequences are SQVTM and ANQGSEA. Trimming took 7 bases from V and 2 from J, leaving 30 bases between them. Here the CDR3 DNA reads TGCAGCGCCTCAGAGACAAAATTGACAGGAGTAGCGCCCTACGAGCAGTACTTC. Amino acid sequence: CSASETKLTGVAPYEQYF.

The chain carries TRBV12-5 and TRBJ1-5; tentative D call: TRBD1 (5 bases). The CDR3 is made up of 16 amino acids. Germline assignment: CDR1 LGHNT and CDR2 FRNRAP. The ends were cut back, 4 bases at V and 0 bases at J, with 13 bases in the middle. The DNA for the CDR3 is TGTGCTAGTGGTTCCGAACAGGACCTTAGCAATCAGCCCCAGCATTTT. The encoded protein is CASGSEQDLSNQPQHF.

Worth noting for this clone: Additional DNA sequences in this sample encode the identical CDR3. The gene calls are TRBV4-1 and TRBJ1-6; 9 positions agree with TRBD1. This CDR3 is built from 16 residues. In germline, CDR1 is MGHRA, CDR2 YSYEKL. The V and J ends lost 4 bases and 6 bases, in that order; junction bases with no gene match: 7. The chain's CDR3 is CASSLRPGQGNSPLHF. CDR3 DNA: TGCGCCAGCAGCCTCCGCCCGGGACAGGGTAATTCACCCCTCCACTTT.

The rearrangement joins TRBV7-9 to TRBJ1-5; 7 bases are a match to TRBD1. Looked up from germline, CDR1 is SEHNR and CDR2 is FQNEAQ (reference sequence). V lost 4 bases to trimming and J lost 4 bases; unmatched junction nucleotides: 10. The CDR3 loop spans 16 amino acids. In nucleotides, the CDR3 is TGTGCCAGCAGCTCCCCCCGGGGGACAGATAATCAGCCCCAGCATTTT. Translating gives CASSSPRGTDNQPQHF.

The V and J genes are TRBV29-1 and TRBJ2-5; TRBD2 matches 9 bases. This CDR3 has 19 residues. The junction had 23 bases not matched to a gene; V was cut back by 5 bases and J by 4 bases. Germline V gene data show CDR1 as SQVTM and CDR2 as ANQGSEA. DNA of the CDR3: TGCAGCGTTCCCCTCGTGATGCGTAGCGGGGGAGAGGGTAGAGAGACCCAGTACTTC. It translates to CSVPLVMRSGGEGRETQYF.

V usage is TRBV7-2 and J usage is TRBJ1-2; D perhaps matches TRBD1 (5 bases). In germline, CDR1 is SGHTA, CDR2 FQGNSA. This CDR3 has 14 residues. Trimming removed 2 bases from V and 5 bases from J, with 12 bases in between. CDR3: CASSLQGGSYGYTF. CDR3 DNA: TGTGCCAGCAGCTTACAGGGTGGGTCGTATGGCTACACCTTC.

The gene calls are TRBV14 and TRBJ1-1, with a possible D match to TRBD1 (5 bases). The CDR3 is 18 amino acids. Trimming shortened V by 4 bases and J by 5 bases, and 26 bases separated the two germline ends. Germline values: CDR1 SGHDN, CDR2 FVKESK. CDR3 nucleotide sequence: TGTGCCAGCAGCCGAGAGTCCCCCCAAGGGGTCGGTAGAACTGAAGCTTTCTTT. Translation gives CASSRESPQGVGRTEAFF.

The V gene is TRBV28, the J gene TRBJ1-6; a possible D gene is TRBD1 (6 bases). CDR1 is MDHEN and CDR2 is SYDVKM in the germline V gene. The CDR3 totals 15 residues. The V end was cut by 5 bases, the J end by 9 bases, with 17 bases between. The CDR3 DNA reads as TGTGCCAGCAGTCCGACAGGAGATTTTGGTTCACCCCTCCACTTT. It encodes CASSPTGDFGSPLHF.

The chain joins TRBV27 to TRBJ2-3, with D perhaps TRBD1 (5 bases). The germline gives CDR1 MNHEY, CDR2 SMNVEV (reference sequence). CDR3 length: 17 amino acids. Trimming removed 5 bases from V and 0 bases from J, with 18 bases in between. The CDR3 loop reads CASSPHDRESSTDTQYF. CDR3 sequence (DNA): TGTGCCAGCAGTCCCCATGACAGAGAATCTAGCACAGATACGCAGTATTTT.

The genes are TRBV7-2 and TRBJ2-3; D remains ambiguous. Trimming took off 1 base at V and 4 bases at J, with 6 bases between the two ends. This CDR3 has 13 amino acids. Germline lookup yields CDR1 SGHTA and CDR2 FQGNSA. The CDR3 DNA reads TGTGCCAGCAGCTTAGGCGGCGCAGATACGCAGTATTTT. It yields the protein CASSLGGADTQYF.

V usage is TRBV6-5 and J usage is TRBJ1-1; tentatively, D is TRBD1 (6 bases). The CDR3 runs 14 residues. V was cut by 6 bases and J by 0 bases, with 11 bases left in between. Germline V CDR1 and CDR2: MNHEY, SVGAGI. CDR3 in amino acids: CASSPDRLNTEAFF. As DNA, the CDR3 is TGTGCCAGCAGCCCCGACAGGTTGAACACTGAAGCTTTCTTT.

V gene TRBV7-2 combines with J gene TRBJ2-7; 8 nucleotides align to TRBD1. The CDR3 totals 15 residues. Looked up from germline, CDR1 is SGHTA and CDR2 is FQGNSA. V was clipped by 0 bases and J by 3 bases; unmatched bases: 4. Written as DNA, the CDR3 is TGTGCCAGCAGCTTAGCCAGGGGGCCAGTCTACGAGCAGTACTTC. It specifies CASSLARGPVYEQYF. The variable domain in full, with the rest retrieved from reference TRBV7-2 and TRBJ2-7, is GAGVSQSPSNKVTEKGKDVELRCDPISGHTALYWYRQSLGQGLEFLIYFQGNSAPDKSGLPSDRFSAERTGGSVSTLTIQRTQQEDSAVYLCASSLARGPVYEQYFGPGTRLTVT.

The rearrangement links TRBV7-8 to TRBJ2-5; 8 bases are shared with TRBD2. The better agreement between TRBJ2-7 and the DNA end casts doubt on the J call. The length of the CDR3 is 14 residues. Germline V gene lookup returns CDR1 SGHVS and CDR2 FQNEAQ. The CDR3 reads CASSFASGGYEQYF. The DNA of the CDR3 is TGTGCCAGCAGCTTCGCGAGCGGGGGCTACGAGCAGTACTTC.

J is TRBJ1-1 and V is TRBV6-1; 7 bases agree with TRBD1. Germline loops: CDR1 MNHNS, CDR2 SASEGT. CDR3 length: 12 residues. V shed 6 bases and J 11 bases; nucleotides not matched to a gene: 9. The CDR3 DNA follows: TGTGCCAGCAGGCGGGACAGAGTACGGGCTTTCTTT. Its protein product is CASRRDRVRAFF.

The chain joins TRBV10-3 to TRBJ2-5; 8 bases align to TRBD2. The V and J ends lost 1 base and 2 bases, in that order; junction bases with no gene match: 15. The CDR3 extends over 19 amino acids. Germline V CDR1 and CDR2: ENHRY, SYGVKD. The chain's CDR3 is CAISEWPPGREGVQETQYF. In nucleotides, the CDR3 is TGTGCCATCAGTGAGTGGCCTCCCGGTCGGGAGGGGGTACAAGAGACCCAGTACTTC.

This clone has just one count. The chain employs TRBV19 and TRBJ2-2; 7 positions match TRBD1. This CDR3 contains 18 residues. The V gene end was trimmed by 6 bases and the J gene end by 2 bases; junction bases not matched to a gene: 15. CDR1 is LNHDA, CDR2 SQIVND, per germline (reference sequence). The CDR3 bases are TGTGCCAGTAGAGGGGGCGAAGTATGGGAGTTCAACACCGGGGAGCTGTTTTTT. It translates to CASRGGEVWEFNTGELFF.